This T cell receptor (beta chain) emerged from a study of beta chain features in type 1 diabetes. Study summary: Healthy donors, compared against patients, showed similar age, gender and cell yields. Study results and caveats: Patients with Type 1 diabetes showed moderately but significantly shorter TCRB CDR3s in all four CD4+ subsets. VDJ junctions from patients with type 1 diabetes contained fewer insertions and more deletions.

Via the markers CD45RO/CCR7/CD25/CD127/CD95/CD27, stem cell-like memory, regulatory, central memory and naive CD4+ cells were sorted. Purities over 98% were achieved in all sorted populations. The V and J ends lost 6 bases and 3 bases, in that order; junction bases with no gene match: 3. The CDR3 is made up of 13 amino acids. The germline CDR1 and CDR2 sequences are MDHEN and SYDVKM. Reverse transcribing all isolated RNA meant expressed TCRB transcripts were sequenced. Measured with immunoSEQ multiplex PCR; TCRdb has only the in-frame clones, and not every one. The repertoire holds 93,000 or so clones, approximately 30% seen once, with about 0.49% in the top ten. Worth noting for this clone: Its target is not known.

The chain combines TRBV28 with TRBJ2-7; 9 nucleotides align to TRBD1. This sequence originates from a woman between 18 and 29 years old with type 1 diabetes. The sequenced sample consisted of central memory CD4+ T cells from blood. The CDR3 protein is CASSRDRDYEQYF. DNA of the CDR3: TGTGCCAGCAGCCGGGACAGGGACTACGAGCAGTACTTC.